The clone carrying this T cell receptor (beta chain) has ten or more counts. These data are taken from a study of metastatic and nonmetastatic thyroid tumors. Patients had received no treatment of any kind before thyroid surgery. CDR1 is KGHSY and CDR2 is FQNENV in the germline V gene. CDR3 length: 15 amino acids. With 7 bases removed from V and 7 bases from J, the gap between germline ends came to 23 bases. Using MiXCR, TCRdb reanalyzed the PCR reads. In the table there are some 52,000 clones, more than 15% of which are singletons. The chain carries TRBV16 and TRBJ2-7; D is possibly TRBD2 (7 bases). The specimen sequenced was blood. The TCR sequence derives from a female donor with papillary thyroid cancer or a benign thyroid nodule (not recorded which). Some clones in this sample may be carry-over from other donors' samples. CDR3 amino acids: CASISGRNRANEQYF. The CDR3, as DNA: TGTGCCAGCATATCCGGGAGGAACAGGGCCAATGAGCAGTACTTC.